Included here is one T cell receptor beta chain sequence, with context. The target antigen is unknown. The sample is drawn from a study of cytotoxic CD8 clonotypes in ibrutinib-treated CLL. On the study more broadly: Researchers reported ten to eleven relapsed/refractory and about 14 treatment-naive patients, roughly 17 of them IGHV unmutated.

This CDR3 is 14 amino acids long. V was pared by 1 base and J by 2 bases, with 9 bases between. CDR1 is SGHRS, CDR2 YFSETQ, per germline. Sequencing was designed to attain a depth spanning 1 in 200,000 to 1 in 1 million T cells. Assay used: immunoSEQ multiplex PCR; TCRdb lists only in-frame clones, some missing. The profile shows 150,000 to 200,000 clones, roughly 90% of them singletons. Whole-study results and caveats: Pretreatment clonality was elevated relative to age-matched healthy donors and paralleled circulating CD8+ T-cell counts. The public clonotypes identified were infrequent and showed contraction or stability on treatment.

The source material was PBMCs, sampled at disease progression, from a patient treated with ibrutinib. The chain employs TRBV5-1 and TRBJ1-2, with D possibly matching TRBD1 (5 bases). This TCR derives from a human donor with chronic lymphocytic leukemia. In DNA form, the CDR3 reads TGCGCCAGCAGCTTGTTTCCAGGGAACTATGGCTACACCTTC. This gives the protein CASSLFPGNYGYTF.